One sample yielded the 3 T cell receptor beta chains listed below, sequenced in a study of response to subunit inactivated influenza vaccine. Each CDR3 protein is one row after TCRdb ran MiXCR on the RT-PCR reads. The data contain some 800,000 distinct CDR3 sequences, approximately 22% of them singletons. The sequenced sample was PBMCs from blood, obtained roughly 5 days after vaccination. All receptors derive from a man aged 50-60 years who received an inactivated influenza vaccine.

The chain links TRBV6-2 or TRBV6-3 to TRBJ1-5; perhaps TRBD1 as D (5 bases). CDR3 length: 15 amino acids. Germline CDR1 is MNHEY and CDR2 is SVGEGT. V dropped 6 bases and J dropped 2 bases, with 14 bases sitting between them. In nucleotides, the CDR3 is TGTGCCAGCAGAGAAAGGGGACGGGGCAATCAGCCCCAGCATTTT. Encoded protein: CASRERGRGNQPQHF.

This sequence joins TRBV11-2 and TRBJ2-5; TRBD2 agrees at 10 bases. The CDR3 extends over 15 amino acids. The germline CDR1 and CDR2 sequences are SGHAT and FQNNGV. J lost 3 bases, V lost 6 bases, and 7 bases had no gene match. The CDR3 loop is CASSPRTSGKETQYF. The CDR3 DNA reads TGTGCCAGCAGTCCGAGGACTAGCGGAAAAGAGACCCAGTACTTC.

In its sample, this clonotype was seen a few times. The gene calls are TRBV15 and TRBJ2-7; possible D gene TRBD1, 6 bases. Germline CDR1 LNHNV, CDR2 YYDKDF (reference sequence). V shed 0 bases and J shed 5 bases, with 17 bases lying between them. The CDR3 is 16 residues long. CDR3 loop: CATSRDGSGVFHEQYF. The DNA for the CDR3 is TGTGCCACCAGCAGAGATGGGTCAGGGGTCTTCCACGAGCAGTACTTC.